Sequencing of this T cell receptor (beta chain) was carried out in a study of PD-L1 blockade in urothelial cancer. About the study: Males with bladder-origin urothelial cancer constituted about 85% of the roughly 30 patients. Blood was tested 3 weeks (second dose) and 6 weeks into treatment. Counts from blood samples showed a median of about 150,000 T cells.

This CDR3 is built from 18 residues. V lost 0 bases, J lost 7 bases, and 22 bases lay in between. Germline-derived CDR1 and CDR2 are SGHNT and YENEEA. Repertoires were generated with immunoSEQ multiplex PCR, while TCRdb's copy carries only in-frame clones and drops some. The table records some 51,000 clones, 88% of them present only once. Time point here: peripheral blood 6 weeks after treatment start. Material: PBMCs, obtained around atezolizumab (anti-PD-L1) treatment. The rearrangement links TRBV11-3 to TRBJ2-1; the D gene is possibly TRBD2 (6 bases). The receptor was isolated from a man aged 55 to 70 with urothelial cancer. The CDR3 reads CASSLDKGSGDLRNEQFF. CDR3 coding DNA: TGTGCCAGCAGCTTAGATAAGGGTAGCGGAGACTTGAGGAATGAGCAGTTCTTC.